This TCR beta chain was recorded in a study of T cell responses to AZD1222 COVID-19 vaccine. Whole-study results and caveats: CD4 TCRs associated with vaccination spanned spike, dominating at 160-218 and 743-854. Targets within unmutated variant regions were reportedly found for nearly half of spike-specific TCRs.

Profiling relied on immunoSEQ multiplex PCR, and the TCRdb table lists in-frame clones only, not all of them. The sample contains 150,000 to 200,000 clones, about 91% of which appear only once. V lost 2 bases and J 2 bases, leaving 20 bases between the germline ends. The germline V gene encodes CDR1 LGHDT and CDR2 YNNKEL (reference sequence). The CDR3 sequence is 18 residues long. Of note for this clone: The target antigen is unknown.

The analysis combined second doses at about 4 or about 12 weeks. The clonotype originates from an adult who received the AZD1222 COVID-19 vaccine. The chain carries TRBV3-1 (or the pseudogene TRBV3-2) and TRBJ2-3; D remains unclear. This material consisted of peripheral blood, taken 28 days after the second AZD1222 dose. The CDR3 is CASSQSLSGLGYTDTQYF. CDR3 DNA: TGTGCCAGCAGCCAATCCCTTTCTGGCCTTGGGTACACAGATACGCAGTATTTT.